In this sample, the clone carrying this T cell receptor (beta chain) turned up many times. No antigen is known for it. The sample belongs to a study of glioma-infiltrating T cells. Regarding the study as a whole: Very few CDR3 sequences were shared between tissue and blood. Above-expected tissue-blood divergence occurred in all gliomas, most in low-grade ones.

Germline trimming cut 5 bases from V and 2 bases from J; bases unmatched to any gene: 4. This CDR3 spans 14 amino acids. The germline V gene has CDR1 SGHTA and CDR2 FQGNSA. Amplification of TCR alpha and beta CDR3 regions from RNA used iRepertoire nested multiplex PCR. TCRdb analysed the multiplex PCR reads with MiXCR anew, one entry per CDR3 protein. The profile shows approximately 190,000 distinct CDR3 sequences, around 30% of them singletons. The sample comprised glioma tissue, nonneoplastic brain tissue, or PBMCs (not recorded which). The TCR was taken from a human donor with low-grade glioma or glioblastoma, undergoing nonglioma brain surgery, or in good health (not recorded which). The chain is built from TRBV7-2 and TRBJ2-7; 9 bases are a match to TRBD1. CDR3 sequence: CASSTRTGAYEQYF. For the CDR3, the DNA is TGTGCCAGCAGCACCCGGACAGGGGCCTACGAGCAGTACTTC.